The 8 T cell receptor beta chains below were found in one sample sequenced in a study of CD8+ T cells in alopecia areata. Once RNA had been extracted, it was reverse transcribed into cDNA to act as the sequencing template. The protocol was immunoSEQ multiplex PCR, while the TCRdb copy is restricted to in-frame clones and leaves out a portion. The data hold 37,000 or so clones, with over 50% observed a single time. In the case of roughly five patients, the CD4+ cells were sorted into CD25+CD127- cells. Sequencing used CD4+ Tregs sorted from blood. The source is a human donor with alopecia areata.

The rearrangement links TRBV19 to TRBJ2-5; possibly TRBD1 or TRBD2 for D (7 bases each). With 10 bases removed from V and 5 bases from J, the gap between germline ends came to 14 bases. The CDR3 extends over 12 amino acids. CDR1 is LNHDA, CDR2 SQIVND, per germline (reference sequence). This CDR3 is CATRQGGETQYF. The CDR3 coding sequence is TGTGCCACCCGACAGGGAGGGGAGACCCAGTACTTC.

The chain is built from TRBV6-5 and TRBJ1-5; 7 bases map to TRBD1. With V trimmed by 0 bases and J by 4 bases, 3 bases remained unmatched. Germline V gene data show CDR1 as MNHEY and CDR2 as SVGAGI. This CDR3 is built from 15 residues. In DNA, the CDR3 is TGTGCCAGCAGTTACTCGAACAGGGGAAATCAGCCCCAGCATTTT. Amino acids: CASSYSNRGNQPQHF.

The V gene is TRBV19, the J gene TRBJ2-7; D gene uncertain. This CDR3 has 11 amino acids. Germline V gene data show CDR1 as LNHDA and CDR2 as SQIVND (reference sequence). Trimming took off 6 bases at V and 4 bases at J, with 7 bases between the two ends. The chain's CDR3 is CASRNAYEQYF. CDR3 DNA sequence: TGTGCCAGTAGAAACGCGTACGAGCAGTACTTC.

This clone appeared a few times. The rearrangement uses TRBV28 and TRBJ2-1; no reliable D call. V lost 2 bases, J lost 2 bases, and 10 bases lay in between. The CDR3 extends over 15 amino acids. Looked up from germline, CDR1 is MDHEN and CDR2 is SYDVKM. The CDR3: CASSLRASAYNEQFF. The CDR3 bases are TGTGCCAGCAGTTTAAGGGCTAGTGCCTACAATGAGCAGTTCTTC.

V and J are TRBV9 and TRBJ1-2; D is unclear. Between the trimmed V and J ends, which lost 5 bases and 5 bases, there was a span of 25 bases. The V gene's germline CDR1 is SGDLS and CDR2 YYNGEE. The CDR3 runs to 17 residues. CDR3 coding DNA: TGTGCCAGCAGTATGGACCCAACTCGCCTTTCAGGATATGGCTACACCTTC. Translation: CASSMDPTRLSGYGYTF. Full variable domain (rest looked up from reference TRBV9 and TRBJ1-2): DSGVTQTPKHLITATGQRVTLRCSPRSGDLSVYWYQQSLDQGLQFLIQYYNGEERAKGNILERFSAQQFPDLHSELNLSSLELGDSALYFCASSMDPTRLSGYGYTFGSGTRLTVV.

This chain uses TRBV6-5 with TRBJ1-2; no clear D gene. The length of the CDR3 is 13 residues. Trimming took 6 bases from V and 4 from J, leaving 12 bases between them. Germline V gives CDR1 MNHEY, CDR2 SVGAGI. The CDR3 DNA reads as TGTGCCAGCAGCATGCCTTCTCCCTATGGCTACACCTTC. It yields the protein CASSMPSPYGYTF.

This chain uses TRBV4-3 with TRBJ1-1; a possible D gene is TRBD1 (5 bases). Germline V gives CDR1 LGHNA, CDR2 YSLEER. There are 13 residues in the CDR3. Trimming shortened V by 3 bases and J by 2 bases, and 7 bases separated the two germline ends. The CDR3: CASSHTGNTEAFF. The CDR3 DNA sequence: TGCGCCAGCAGCCATACAGGTAACACTGAAGCTTTCTTT.

The rearrangement uses TRBV10-3 and TRBJ2-3; maybe TRBD1 (6 bases). Trimming pared 6 bases from V and 2 bases from J, leaving 9 bases between. CDR1 and CDR2 (germline): ENHRY, SYGVKD. The CDR3 length is 13 residues. The CDR3 spells CAIRSGVTDTQYF. As DNA, the CDR3 is TGTGCCATCAGGTCAGGGGTCACAGATACGCAGTATTTT.